This TCR beta chain derives from a study of T cell responses to AZD1222 COVID-19 vaccine. Study-level background: It was second doses at about 4 or about 12 weeks that were pooled. Overall study results and limits: Seropositive at baseline were only six AZD1222 recipients. The peak T cell response came first, and repertoires were sampled only after it. White British people made up most donors, females outnumbered males, and clonal diversity was possibly underestimated.

Details on this clone: The antigen remains undetermined.

The CDR3 spans 17 residues. Deletions cut 5 bases from V and 0 bases from J, with 18 bases between. The V gene's germline CDR1 is MDHEN and CDR2 SYDVKM. Method: immunoSEQ multiplex PCR; TCRdb's copy keeps in-frame clones and lacks some. This table holds 65,000 or so clones, 65% to 85% found once. This TCR came from an adult in good health. This specimen consisted of peripheral blood, obtained on day 0 of AZD1222 vaccination. V and J are TRBV28 and TRBJ2-3; D possibly corresponds to TRBD2 (5 bases). The CDR3 is CASSPPRSGTSTDTQYF. The DNA of the CDR3 is TGTGCCAGCAGTCCTCCGCGAAGCGGAACTAGCACAGATACGCAGTATTTT. The whole variable domain, filled in from reference TRBV28 and TRBJ2-3, reads DVKVTQSSRYLVKRTGEKVFLECVQDMDHENMFWYRQDPGLGLRLIYFSYDVKMKEKGDIPEGYSVSREKKERFSLILESASTNQTSMYLCASSPPRSGTSTDTQYFGPGTRLTVL.